Shown below are 6 T cell receptor beta chains from a single sample sequenced in a study of PD-1 blockade in classical Hodgkin lymphoma. Every one of the patients relapsed after autologous stem cell transplantation (brentuximab vedotin exposure was variable). Sequencing used immunoSEQ multiplex PCR; TCRdb keeps in-frame clones, though not all of them. The sample shows approximately 41,000 clones, around 78% of them seen only once. Sequencing was performed on peripheral blood mononuclear cells (PBMCs), taken at baseline. These receptors originate from a human donor with classical Hodgkin lymphoma.

This chain links TRBV2 with TRBJ2-7, with D possibly TRBD1 on 5 matching bases. Trimming removed 9 bases at V and 3 bases at J, with 9 bases between. This CDR3 region has 11 residues. Germline V lookup: CDR1 SNHLY, CDR2 FYNNEI. The CDR3 sequence is CASTTGYEQYF. CDR3 sequence (DNA): TGTGCCAGTACAACAGGCTACGAGCAGTACTTC. The full variable domain, rest sourced from reference TRBV2 and TRBJ2-7, is EPEVTQTPSHQVTQMGQEVILRCVPISNHLYFYWYRQILGQKVEFLVSFYNNEISEKSEIFDDQFSVERPDGSNFTLKIRSTKLEDSAMYFCASTTGYEQYFGPGTRLTVT.

V usage is TRBV6-5 and J usage is TRBJ1-6; no clear D. CDR1 and CDR2 (germline): MNHEY, SVGAGI. The CDR3 length is 13 residues. V lost 2 bases and J lost 9, with 8 bases in between. The CDR3, as DNA: TGTGCCAGCAGTTACGGAGAGGGTTCACCCCTCCACTTT. Amino acid sequence: CASSYGEGSPLHF.

CDR3 region: CASSLRLQGAGEQYF. DNA for the CDR3: TGTGCCAGCAGCTTACGGTTACAGGGGGCGGGCGAGCAGTACTTC. The gene calls are TRBV7-2 and TRBJ2-7, with 9 bases that match TRBD1. The length of the CDR3 is 15 residues. CDR1 and CDR2 (germline): SGHTA, FQGNSA. V lost 2 bases, J lost 6 bases, and 8 bases stayed unmatched.

This clone has just one count. The V call is TRBV18, the J call TRBJ2-2, with D possibly matching TRBD1 (6 bases). Germline-derived CDR1 and CDR2 are KGHSH and LQKENI. The CDR3 is 13 amino acids. V lost 5 bases and J lost 5, with 9 bases in between. CDR3 sequence: CASSIQGTGELFF. CDR3 sequence (DNA): TGTGCCAGCTCAATACAGGGAACCGGGGAGCTGTTTTTT.

By its share, this clone is medium-sized. J is TRBJ2-7 and V is TRBV29-1; possible D gene TRBD2, 7 bases. The germline V and J ends were trimmed by 6 bases and 2 bases, with 14 bases remaining between them. The CDR3 contains 13 residues. Germline V gene sequence: CDR1 SQVTM, CDR2 ANQGSEA. CDR3 in amino acids: CSVSAGATYEQYF. CDR3 sequence (DNA): TGCAGCGTAAGTGCGGGGGCCACCTACGAGCAGTACTTC.

This chain uses TRBV21-1 with TRBJ2-5; the DNA was not used to check the table's D call, TRBD1. TRBV21-1 is an annotated pseudogene. The CDR3 covers 15 residues. The CDR3 loop is CASSPRTGGFWTQYF. The CDR3 region has the DNA TGTGCCAGCAGCCCTCGGACAGGGGGCTTTTGGACCCAGTACTTC.